These 27 T cell receptor beta chains originate from one sample sequenced in a study of blood T cell repertoires in COVID-19. Some clones are missing from TCRdb's copy, which holds only in-frame ones; the method was immunoSEQ multiplex PCR. The profile shows 150,000 to 200,000 clones, around 81% of them singletons. The specimen sequenced was peripheral blood. These TCRs come from a man aged 60 to 75 with active or convalescent COVID-19.

J is TRBJ2-7 and V is TRBV7-8; tentative D call: TRBD1 (7 bases). Trimming cost V 5 bases and J 11 bases, with 13 bases left between them. The CDR3 extends over 11 amino acids. Germline CDR1 SGHVS, CDR2 FQNEAQ. CDR3 sequence (DNA): TGTGCCAGCAGCACAACAGGGGAGGAGTACTTC. The encoded protein is CASSTTGEEYF. Full variable domain (outside the CDR3, taken from reference TRBV7-8 and TRBJ2-7): GAGVSQSPRYKVAKRGQDVALRCDPISGHVSLFWYQQALGQGPEFLTYFQNEAQLDKSGLPSDRFFAERPEGSVSTLKIQRTQQEDSAVYLCASSTTGEEYFGPGTRLTVT.

This chain links TRBV24-1 with TRBJ2-3; 12 positions match TRBD2. CDR3 length: 18 residues. The V gene end was trimmed by 4 bases and the J gene end by 3 bases; junction bases not matched to a gene: 10. Germline CDR1 is KGHDR and CDR2 is SFDVKD. The CDR3 sequence is CATSDRGLAGIGTDTQYF. The CDR3 nucleotides read TGTGCCACCAGTGACCGAGGACTAGCGGGGATCGGAACAGATACGCAGTATTTT.

V gene TRBV6-6 combines with J gene TRBJ2-7; D ambiguous. The V end lost 2 bases, the J end lost 0 bases, and 11 bases lay between the germline ends. This CDR3 spans 15 amino acids. Germline values: CDR1 MNHNY, CDR2 SVGAGI (reference sequence). CDR3 DNA sequence: TGTGCCAGCAGTTACCTCGCAGCGAGCTCCTACGAGCAGTACTTC. It translates to CASSYLAASSYEQYF.

V is TRBV24-1 and J is TRBJ2-1, with 15 positions matching TRBD2. V lost 4 bases to trimming and J lost 7 bases; unmatched junction nucleotides: 4. The CDR3 has 16 residues. The germline V gene encodes CDR1 KGHDR and CDR2 SFDVKD. Here the CDR3 reads CATSEPGLAGGNEQFF. The CDR3 DNA reads as TGTGCCACCAGTGAACCCGGACTAGCGGGGGGGAATGAGCAGTTCTTC.

The rearrangement links TRBV11-2 to TRBJ2-1; D perhaps matches TRBD2 (6 bases). Germline V CDR1 and CDR2: SGHAT, FQNNGV. There are 13 residues in the CDR3. V lost 4 bases, J lost 6 bases, and 10 bases lay in between. The CDR3 reads CASSSRGFNEQFF. CDR3 nucleotide sequence: TGTGCCAGCAGCTCGCGGGGATTCAATGAGCAGTTCTTC.

This chain uses TRBV24-1 with TRBJ1-2; TRBD1 aligns across 9 bases. The CDR3 loop spans 15 amino acids. V lost 9 bases, J lost 4 bases, and 11 bases stayed unmatched. CDR1 and CDR2 from the germline V gene are KGHDR and SFDVKD. CDR3 region: CATSPGGTGIYGYTF. The CDR3 coding sequence is TGTGCCACCTCTCCCGGGGGGACAGGGATCTATGGCTACACCTTC.

The chain joins TRBV3-1 (or the pseudogene TRBV3-2) to TRBJ1-2; 7 bases line up with TRBD1. J gave up 5 bases and V 9 bases, and 9 bases lay outside the gene matches. Per the germline V gene, CDR1 is LGHDT and CDR2 is YNNKEL (reference sequence). There are 13 residues in the CDR3. The CDR3 loop is CASRRQGEYGYTF. CDR3 sequence (DNA): TGTGCCAGTCGGAGGCAGGGGGAGTATGGCTACACCTTC.

V gene TRBV27 combines with J gene TRBJ2-3; TRBD2 aligns across 8 bases. In germline, CDR1 is MNHEY, CDR2 SMNVEV (reference sequence). The CDR3 is 16 residues long. Germline trimming cut 2 bases from V and 0 bases from J; bases unmatched to any gene: 4. The CDR3 DNA reads TGTGCCAGCAGTTTAGGGCCTAGCGGGAGCACAGATACGCAGTATTTT. Its translation is CASSLGPSGSTDTQYF.

The V and J genes are TRBV5-1 and TRBJ1-1; D remains ambiguous. V lost 5 bases to trimming and J lost 6 bases, with 14 bases between them. This CDR3 contains 13 residues. Germline CDR1 is SGHRS and CDR2 is YFSETQ. The chain's CDR3 is CASRPAGRAEAFF. As DNA, the CDR3 is TGCGCCAGCAGACCCGCGGGGAGGGCTGAAGCTTTCTTT. The variable domain in full, with the rest retrieved from reference TRBV5-1 and TRBJ1-1, is KAGVTQTPRYLIKTRGQQVTLSCSPISGHRSVSWYQQTPGQGLQFLFEYFSETQRNKGNFPGRFSGRQFSNSRSEMNVSTLELGDSALYLCASRPAGRAEAFFGQGTRLTVV.

V and J are TRBV12-3 or TRBV12-4 and TRBJ2-3; the D is unclear. This CDR3 contains 12 residues. V lost 3 bases and J lost 6, with 7 bases in between. The chain's CDR3 is CASSFRFDTQYF. The DNA of the CDR3 is TGTGCCAGCAGTTTTCGGTTCGATACGCAGTATTTT.

The chain uses TRBV5-1 and TRBJ2-1, with a weak D call TRBD1 (6 bases). Trimming removed 4 bases at V and 6 bases at J, with 11 bases between. Germline loops: CDR1 SGHRS, CDR2 YFSETQ. The CDR3 totals 13 residues. The CDR3 spells CASSPDRPNEQFF. CDR3 in DNA: TGCGCCAGCAGCCCTGACAGGCCCAATGAGCAGTTCTTC.

The gene calls are TRBV7-3 and TRBJ1-5, with D unclear. With 4 bases removed from V and 5 bases from J, the gap between germline ends came to 12 bases. The CDR3 spans 14 residues. Germline values: CDR1 SGHTA, CDR2 FQGTGA. The CDR3 DNA reads as TGTGCCAGCAGCTCCCGAGTGCCGGATCAGCCCCAGCATTTT. Translated: CASSSRVPDQPQHF.

This clone has only a few counts. The chain employs TRBV5-5 and TRBJ1-2, with a possible D match to TRBD1 (6 bases). Trimming stripped 0 bases from V and 7 bases from J, with 19 bases between. CDR1 is SGHKS and CDR2 is YYEKEE in the germline V gene (reference sequence). This CDR3 comprises 16 residues. CDR3 DNA: TGTGCCAGCAGCTTGGCCGCCACCGGGACATCCCTTGGCTACACCTTC. This translates into CASSLAATGTSLGYTF.

This clone was picked up a small number of times. This chain joins TRBV28 and TRBJ1-2, with D unclear. Between the trimmed V and J ends, which lost 4 bases and 7 bases, there was a span of 13 bases. Germline CDR1 and CDR2: MDHEN and SYDVKM. The CDR3 extends over 13 amino acids. The CDR3 loop reads CASSWVRGGGYTF. CDR3 nucleotide sequence: TGTGCCAGCAGTTGGGTCCGTGGAGGTGGCTACACCTTC.

The chain has TRBV3-1 (or the pseudogene TRBV3-2) and TRBJ1-2; D call uncertain. CDR1 LGHDT and CDR2 YNNKEL come from the germline V gene (reference sequence). The CDR3 is made up of 14 amino acids. V lost 0 bases, J lost 2 bases, and 7 bases lay in between. This CDR3 reads CASSQERGNYGYTF. The CDR3 DNA sequence: TGTGCCAGCAGCCAAGAACGCGGGAACTATGGCTACACCTTC.

J is TRBJ2-7 and V is TRBV25-1; tentatively, D is TRBD2 (5 bases). CDR1 MGHDK and CDR2 SYGVNS come from the germline V gene. Trimming left V 0 bases short and J 1 base short, with 16 bases between. This CDR3 has 17 residues. The CDR3 DNA reads as TGTGCCAGCAGTGAATATGGGCGGGCACAGAGTTCCTACGAGCAGTACTTC. Translated: CASSEYGRAQSSYEQYF.

This chain joins TRBV5-1 and TRBJ2-7; 14 bases match TRBD2. V was clipped by 4 bases and J by 3 bases; unmatched bases: 3. This CDR3 region has 15 residues. Germline V gene sequence: CDR1 SGHRS, CDR2 YFSETQ. The CDR3 loop is CASSIGTSGGYEQYF. DNA of the CDR3: TGCGCCAGCAGCATCGGGACTAGCGGGGGCTACGAGCAGTACTTC.

This sequence joins TRBV5-1 and TRBJ1-2; D perhaps matches TRBD1 (6 bases). In germline, CDR1 is SGHRS, CDR2 YFSETQ. The CDR3 has 13 residues. Between the trimmed V and J ends, which lost 0 bases and 8 bases, there was a span of 11 bases. The CDR3 here is CASSLDRVYGYTF. The CDR3 nucleotides read TGCGCCAGCAGCTTGGACAGGGTCTACGGCTACACCTTC. Full variable domain (remainder filled in from reference TRBV5-1 and TRBJ1-2): KAGVTQTPRYLIKTRGQQVTLSCSPISGHRSVSWYQQTPGQGLQFLFEYFSETQRNKGNFPGRFSGRQFSNSRSEMNVSTLELGDSALYLCASSLDRVYGYTFGSGTRLTVV.

The chain combines TRBV7-9 with TRBJ1-4; the D gene is possibly TRBD1 (6 bases). The CDR3 contains 14 residues. Trimming took 4 bases from V and 6 from J, leaving 12 bases between them. CDR1 is SEHNR, CDR2 FQNEAQ, per germline (reference sequence). The CDR3 region has the DNA TGTGCCAGCAGCTCTGGACAGATTTATGAAAAACTGTTTTTT. Translation gives CASSSGQIYEKLFF.

V gene TRBV6-5 combines with J gene TRBJ2-3; 10 bases align to TRBD1. Germline V gene data show CDR1 as MNHEY and CDR2 as SVGAGI. The junction had 5 bases not matched to a gene; V was cut back by 8 bases and J by 6 bases. CDR3 length equals 13 residues. CDR3 sequence: CASGTGEVDTQYF. The DNA for the CDR3 is TGTGCCAGCGGGACAGGGGAGGTGGATACGCAGTATTTT.

This chain uses TRBV19 with TRBJ2-2, with 7 positions matching TRBD2. Germline V gene data show CDR1 as LNHDA and CDR2 as SQIVND (reference sequence). After removal of 4 bases from V and 8 bases from J, the junction contained 13 bases not matched to a gene. The length of the CDR3 is 16 residues. The CDR3 DNA reads as TGTGCCAGTAGTAAAGGGAGGGAGAGGTCGGGAGGGGAGCTGTTTTTT. Translated: CASSKGRERSGGELFF.

Of note for this clone: The identical CDR3 is also encoded by other nucleotide sequences in the sample. V is TRBV5-4 and J is TRBJ1-1, with D tentatively TRBD1 (6 bases). The CDR3 length is 13 residues. V dropped 1 base and J dropped 5 bases, with 9 bases sitting between them. Germline V gives CDR1 SGHNT, CDR2 YYREEE (reference sequence). The CDR3 DNA follows: TGTGCCAGCAGCTTGCAGGGGCGAACTGAAGCTTTCTTT. This gives the protein CASSLQGRTEAFF.

This chain joins TRBV6-7 and TRBJ2-7; 12 bases agree with TRBD1. Being an ORF, TRBV6-7 has a function that is uncertain. The V gene end was trimmed by 8 bases and the J gene end by 3 bases; junction bases not matched to a gene: 14. The CDR3 length is 17 residues. DNA for the CDR3: TGTGCCAGCTTTACACCGGGACAGGGGGCTCGGGGCTACGAGCAGTACTTC. It codes for CASFTPGQGARGYEQYF.

The chain couples TRBV6-1 to TRBJ1-1, with 8 bases fitting TRBD1. V lost 3 bases and J lost 1; bases outside the gene matches: 4. The CDR3 totals 15 residues. Per germline, CDR1 MNHNS and CDR2 SASEGT. CDR3 coding DNA: TGTGCCAGCAGTGAGCAGGACAGGGCGAACACTGAAGCTTTCTTT. It is translated as CASSEQDRANTEAFF.

The gene calls are TRBV5-4 and TRBJ2-5; 8 bases fit TRBD1. The V segment lost 1 base and the J segment 5 bases; nucleotides outside the gene matches: 7. Germline CDR1 reads SGHNT; CDR2 reads YYREEE (reference sequence). The CDR3 totals 15 residues. CDR3 bases: TGTGCCAGCAGCTTGAGGCCAGGGGGCACGGAGACCCAGTACTTC. Its protein product is CASSLRPGGTETQYF.

The J gene is TRBJ2-2, the V gene TRBV18, with D perhaps matching TRBD2 (6 bases). V was cut by 0 bases and J by 1 base, with 6 bases left in between. This CDR3 contains 15 residues. The germline gives CDR1 KGHSH, CDR2 LQKENI. The CDR3, as DNA: TGTGCCAGCTCACCACCGCGGGAGAACACCGGGGAGCTGTTTTTT. Protein sequence: CASSPPRENTGELFF.

The rearrangement joins TRBV20-1 to TRBJ1-6; D is uncertain. V was pared by 3 bases and J by 0 bases, with 9 bases between. This CDR3 is 15 amino acids long. Germline CDR1 DFQATT, CDR2 SNEGSKA (reference sequence). The CDR3 sequence: CSASFSSSYNSPLHF. DNA for the CDR3: TGCAGTGCTAGTTTTTCGAGCTCCTATAATTCACCCCTCCACTTT.